The 11 T cell receptor beta chains below all came from one sample that was sequenced in a study of T cell repertoires in cytomegalovirus infection. These receptors lack a known antigen. Via MiXCR, TCRdb re-called the reads, giving one row per CDR3 protein. The sample comprises hundreds of thousands of distinct CDR3 sequences, about two fifths of which are singletons, and about 39% rests with the top ten. The specimen comprised cultured PBMCs, sampled from culture after CMV antigen stimulation. The receptors were sampled from a human donor in good health (CMV status not recorded). Some clones in this sample may be carry-over from other donors' samples.

This sequence joins TRBV20-1 and TRBJ1-2, with no clear D. The V gene's germline CDR1 is DFQATT and CDR2 SNEGSKA (reference sequence). The CDR3 has 12 residues. The germline V and J ends were trimmed by 4 bases and 5 bases, with 11 bases remaining between them. The CDR3 nucleotides read TGCAGTGCTAAACAGCAACCTTATGGCTACACCTTC. Its translation is CSAKQQPYGYTF.

This clonotype turned up a few times. This sequence joins TRBV7-6 and TRBJ2-2; 9 nucleotides line up with TRBD2. Germline V lookup: CDR1 SGHVS, CDR2 FNYEAQ. V gave up 5 bases and J gave up 3 bases; unmatched junction bases: 4. The CDR3 consists of 15 residues. The CDR3, as DNA: TGTGCCAGCAGCCAGACTAGCGGAGACACCGGGGAGCTGTTTTTT. As protein: CASSQTSGDTGELFF.

This rearrangement joins TRBV7-2 to TRBJ2-7; D gene unclear. The length of the CDR3 is 14 residues. Deletions cut 2 bases from V and 4 bases from J, with 12 bases between. The germline CDR1 and CDR2 sequences are SGHTA and FQGNSA. Here the CDR3 DNA reads TGTGCCAGCAGCTTAAACGCCCTCGGATACGAGCAGTACTTC. It yields the protein CASSLNALGYEQYF.

This chain joins TRBV5-4 and TRBJ2-3, with 10 bases fitting TRBD1. This CDR3 region has 16 residues. Per the germline V gene, CDR1 is SGHNT and CDR2 is YYREEE (reference sequence). V was pared by 2 bases and J by 2 bases, with 5 bases of the junction left unmatched. CDR3 bases: TGTGCCAGCAGCTTCAGGACAGGGGGTTCCACAGATACGCAGTATTTT. This translates into CASSFRTGGSTDTQYF.

This clonotype was picked up many times. The chain couples TRBV7-8 to TRBJ2-7; TRBD1 matches 9 bases. With V trimmed by 5 bases and J by 5 bases, 10 bases remained unmatched. Looked up from germline, CDR1 is SGHVS and CDR2 is FQNEAQ. CDR3 length: 15 residues. CDR3 nucleotide sequence: TGTGCCAGCAGCCCGAGACAGGGGGTTGTCAACGAGCAGTACTTC. This sequence encodes CASSPRQGVVNEQYF.

The rearrangement links TRBV6-6 to TRBJ1-6; D is unresolved. V lost 2 bases to trimming and J lost 2 bases, with 7 bases between them. The CDR3 runs to 15 residues. CDR1 and CDR2 from the germline V gene are MNHNY and SVGAGI (reference sequence). The CDR3 is CASSYDGTYNSPLHF. The CDR3 DNA reads as TGTGCCAGCAGTTACGACGGGACCTATAATTCACCCCTCCACTTT.

The genes are TRBV12-3 or TRBV12-4 and TRBJ2-7; the match to TRBD2 covers 7 bases. This CDR3 comprises 14 residues. Trimming cost V 6 bases and J 2 bases; bases outside gene matches: 7. CDR3 in DNA: TGTGCCAGCAGCAGGACTAGTTTAGCCTACGAGCAGTACTTC. It encodes CASSRTSLAYEQYF.

This clonotype was observed a handful of times. This chain uses TRBV20-1 with TRBJ2-3; no firm D call. Germline values: CDR1 DFQATT, CDR2 SNEGSKA (reference sequence). The CDR3 length is 14 residues. V lost 3 bases and J lost 3, with 13 bases in between. CDR3 coding DNA: TGCAGTGCTAGCGACACCTTCGGGACAGATACGCAGTATTTT. This gives the protein CSASDTFGTDTQYF.

This clonotype has just a few counts. The chain recombines TRBV20-1 with TRBJ2-1, with 7 bases fitting TRBD1. The CDR3 is 12 residues long. Per germline, CDR1 DFQATT and CDR2 SNEGSKA (reference sequence). Losses at the gene ends were 7 bases for V and 1 base for J; bases not matched to a gene: 1. The CDR3 DNA reads TGCAGTGGACAGGGATCCTACAATGAGCAGTTCTTC. Protein product: CSGQGSYNEQFF.

About this clonotype: The CDR3 carries no conserved terminal phenylalanine or tryptophan, so it likely arises from a read error. Here the CDR3 DNA reads TGTGCCAGCAGTTTAGCGGGGCTCTACGAGCAGTACTGC. Translated, it gives CASSLAGLYEQYC. The chain carries TRBV12-3 or TRBV12-4 and TRBJ2-7, with D possibly matching TRBD1 (5 bases). The CDR3 sequence is 13 residues long. V was clipped by 0 bases and J by 3 bases, with 6 bases between them.

This chain links TRBV19 with TRBJ1-2; 7 nucleotides agree with TRBD1. CDR1 is LNHDA, CDR2 SQIVND, per germline (reference sequence). CDR3 length: 14 residues. Unmatched junction bases numbered 8, after V lost 4 bases and J lost 6 bases. CDR3 coding DNA: TGTGCCAGTAGTACCAAAGGGACAGTGGATGGCTACACCTTC. Translated, it gives CASSTKGTVDGYTF.